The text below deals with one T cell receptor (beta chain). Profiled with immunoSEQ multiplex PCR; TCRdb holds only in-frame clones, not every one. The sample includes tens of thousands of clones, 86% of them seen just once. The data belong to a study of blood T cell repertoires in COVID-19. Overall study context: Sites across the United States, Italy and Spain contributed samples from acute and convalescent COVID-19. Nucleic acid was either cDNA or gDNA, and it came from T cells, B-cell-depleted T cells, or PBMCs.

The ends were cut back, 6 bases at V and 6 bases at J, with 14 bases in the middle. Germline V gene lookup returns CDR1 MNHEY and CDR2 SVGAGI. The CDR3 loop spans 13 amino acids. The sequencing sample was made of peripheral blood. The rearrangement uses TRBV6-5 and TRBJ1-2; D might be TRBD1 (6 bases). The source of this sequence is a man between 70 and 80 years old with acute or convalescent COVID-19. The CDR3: CASSFWTAHGYTF. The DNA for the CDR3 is TGTGCCAGCAGCTTTTGGACAGCCCATGGCTACACCTTC.